Listed below are T cell receptor beta chains from one sample, sequenced in a study of blood T cell repertoires in COVID-19. Only in-frame clones appear in the TCRdb table, and some are missing; sequencing was by immunoSEQ multiplex PCR. The sample holds a few hundred thousand clones, approximately 90% seen once. Sequenced input: peripheral blood. Every receptor here comes from a woman aged 45-59 years with COVID-19, enrolled during active disease. The CDR3 runs from the conserved cysteine through the conserved F or W. The order of the fields is J gene, V gene, clone size, D gene, CDR3 DNA, CDR3 protein. D genes are given only for firm matches. Clone size, where shown, is once, few, many, or a class for clones that have expanded.

J: TRBJ2-2
V: TRBV7-8
size: -
D: -
DNA: TGTGCCAGCAGCTCGCAGTTAGGGGCCGGGGAGCTGTTTTTT
CDR3: CASSSQLGAGELFF

J: TRBJ1-3
V: TRBV9
size: -
D: -
DNA: TGTGCCAGCAGCGCCCGACCGACACACTCTGGAAACACCATATATTTT
CDR3: CASSARPTHSGNTIYF

J: TRBJ2-2
V: TRBV25-1
size: -
D: TRBD1
DNA: TGTGCCAGCAGGGGGACAGGGAACACCGGGGAGCTGTTTTTT
CDR3: CASRGTGNTGELFF

J: TRBJ1-1
V: TRBV5-1
size: -
D: TRBD1
DNA: TGCGCCAGCAGCTCCCAGGGGGCCGGTAGCACTGAAGCTTTCTTT
CDR3: CASSSQGAGSTEAFF

J: TRBJ1-6
V: TRBV30
size: -
D: -
DNA: TGTGCCTGGAACCCCACCTATCGGGGCGGGGGTTCACCCCTCCACTTT
CDR3: CAWNPTYRGGGSPLHF

J: TRBJ1-6
V: TRBV2
size: -
D: TRBD1
DNA: TGTGCCAGCAGTCTGGATACAGGGGGTCGGCATTCACCCCTCCACTTT
CDR3: CASSLDTGGRHSPLHF

J: TRBJ2-3
V: TRBV11-2
size: -
D: -
DNA: TGTGCCAGCAGCTTACTACCCACAGATACGCAGTATTTT
CDR3: CASSLLPTDTQYF

J: TRBJ2-6
V: TRBV7-3
size: few
D: -
DNA: TGTGCCAGCAGCCCTGGTGGGCCCTCTGGGGCCAACGTCCTGACTTTC
CDR3: CASSPGGPSGANVLTF

J: TRBJ1-2
V: TRBV4-1
size: -
D: TRBD1
DNA: TGCGCCAGCAGCCAAGGGACAGGGGGCGCGTCGAACTATGGCTACACCTTC
CDR3: CASSQGTGGASNYGYTF

J: TRBJ1-2
V: TRBV23-1
size: -
D: TRBD1
DNA: TGCGCCAGCCTAAAGAACAGGGGCTTAGGCTACACCTTC
CDR3: CASLKNRGLGYTF

J: TRBJ1-1
V: TRBV3-1/TRBV3-2
size: -
D: -
DNA: TGTGCCAGCAGCCAAGGAGCAGGGGAAGCTTTCTTT
CDR3: CASSQGAGEAFF

J: TRBJ2-2
V: TRBV7-8
size: -
D: -
DNA: TGTGCCAGCAGCTTGGCTTATAACACCGGGGAGCTGTTTTTT
CDR3: CASSLAYNTGELFF

J: TRBJ1-4
V: TRBV19
size: -
D: TRBD1
DNA: TGTGCCAGTAGCCCGAACAGGGGAACTAATGAAAAACTGTTTTTT
CDR3: CASSPNRGTNEKLFF

J: TRBJ2-1
V: TRBV10-3
size: -
D: -
DNA: TGTGCCATCAGTGAGCTTCCAACTAATGAGCAGTTCTTC
CDR3: CAISELPTNEQFF

J: TRBJ1-1
V: TRBV19
size: -
D: -
DNA: TGTGCCAGTAGTATAGGACTGGAGAACACTGAAGCTTTCTTT
CDR3: CASSIGLENTEAFF

J: TRBJ1-2
V: TRBV4-3
size: -
D: -
DNA: TGCGCCAGCAGCCAAGACGACAGGAACTATGGCTACACCTTC
CDR3: CASSQDDRNYGYTF

J: TRBJ2-5
V: TRBV5-1
size: -
D: TRBD2
DNA: TGCGCCAGCAGCCCACTAGCGGGGGAGACCCAGTACTTC
CDR3: CASSPLAGETQYF

J: TRBJ1-1
V: TRBV11-2
size: -
D: TRBD1
DNA: TGTGCCAGCAGCTGGGACAGTAGAATGAACACTGAAGCTTTCTTT
CDR3: CASSWDSRMNTEAFF

J: TRBJ1-2
V: TRBV7-8
size: -
D: TRBD1
DNA: TGTGCCAGCAGCTTGGGACAGGGGCTAAACTATGGCTACACCTTC
CDR3: CASSLGQGLNYGYTF

J: TRBJ1-1
V: TRBV20-1
size: -
D: TRBD1
DNA: TGCAGTGCTAGTACAGGGGGCGGGAACACTGAAGCTTTCTTT
CDR3: CSASTGGGNTEAFF

J: TRBJ2-2
V: TRBV7-2
size: once
D: -
DNA: TGTGCCAGCAGGAACCCCGGCGGGGAGCTGTTTTTT
CDR3: CASRNPGGELFF

J: TRBJ2-2
V: TRBV6-5
size: -
D: TRBD1
DNA: TGTGCCAGTGGGAGGCAGGGGGCATTTACCGGGGAGCTGTTTTTT
CDR3: CASGRQGAFTGELFF

J: TRBJ1-2
V: TRBV2
size: -
D: -
DNA: TGTGCCAGCAGGTATTTCTATGGCTACACCTTC
CDR3: CASRYFYGYTF

J: TRBJ1-5
V: TRBV18
size: -
D: -
DNA: TGTGCCAGCTCGCCGACAGGATTTAATCAGCCCCAGCATTTT
CDR3: CASSPTGFNQPQHF